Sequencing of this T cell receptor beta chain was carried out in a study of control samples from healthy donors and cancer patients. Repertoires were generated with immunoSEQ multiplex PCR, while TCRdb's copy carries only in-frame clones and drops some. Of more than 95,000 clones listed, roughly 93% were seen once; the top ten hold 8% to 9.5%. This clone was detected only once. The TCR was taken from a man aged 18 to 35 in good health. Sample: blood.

The CDR3 coding sequence is TGTGCCAGCAGTTACCCCCTAGCGGGAGGTACGTCCTACAATGAGCAGTTCTTC. It encodes CASSYPLAGGTSYNEQFF. The rearrangement links TRBV6-2 or TRBV6-3 to TRBJ2-1, with TRBD2 matching 11 bases. Trimming removed 2 bases from V and 1 base from J; junction bases left unmatched: 7. This CDR3 contains 18 residues. In germline, CDR1 is MNHEY, CDR2 SVGEGT.